This entry lists 30 T cell receptor beta chains sequenced from one sample in a study of T cell responses to AZD1222 COVID-19 vaccine. Assay used: immunoSEQ multiplex PCR; TCRdb lists only in-frame clones, some missing. The sample yields 95,000 to 100,000 clones, roughly 87% seen once. The sequencing here drew on peripheral blood, taken on day 0 of AZD1222 vaccination. The receptors here all came from an adult in good health.

The chain has TRBV7-2 and TRBJ2-7; possibly TRBD1 for D (5 bases). Germline-derived CDR1 and CDR2 are SGHTA and FQGNSA. Trimming removed 4 bases at V and 6 bases at J, with 22 bases between. The CDR3 has 16 residues. The CDR3 sequence: CASSSPAQGGFGEQYF. The CDR3 DNA reads TGTGCCAGCAGCTCTCCCGCTCAGGGCGGCTTCGGCGAGCAGTACTTC.

The CDR3 nucleotides read TGTGCCGGGTACAGGGGCTATAATTCACCCCTCCACTTT. This codes for CAGYRGYNSPLHF. The chain is built from TRBV27 and TRBJ1-6; 7 bases agree with TRBD1. Germline CDR1 MNHEY, CDR2 SMNVEV (reference sequence). V shed 11 bases, J shed 3 bases, and the junction held 4 bases outside the gene matches. The length of the CDR3 is 13 residues.

This chain links TRBV15 with TRBJ2-7; the D gene is possibly TRBD2 (7 bases). This CDR3 region has 15 residues. Trimming removed 0 bases at V and 4 bases at J, with 13 bases between. CDR1 LNHNV and CDR2 YYDKDF come from the germline V gene (reference sequence). The DNA of the CDR3 is TGTGCCACCAGCAGAGAACGGGGGGCCGGGTACGAGCAGTACTTC. Protein product: CATSRERGAGYEQYF.

The gene calls are TRBV15 and TRBJ2-3; 8 positions agree with TRBD2. This CDR3 comprises 17 residues. Per germline, CDR1 LNHNV and CDR2 YYDKDF (reference sequence). J gave up 2 bases and V 0 bases, and 7 bases lay outside the gene matches. CDR3 DNA: TGTGCCACCAGCAGAGATCGGAGCGGGGGACACACAGATACGCAGTATTTT. Protein product: CATSRDRSGGHTDTQYF.

This chain joins TRBV29-1 and TRBJ2-1, with D perhaps TRBD1 or TRBD2 (5 bases each). Per germline, CDR1 SQVTM and CDR2 ANQGSEA. The CDR3 covers 14 residues. The V end was cut by 3 bases, the J end by 7 bases, with 16 bases between. The CDR3 loop reads CSVDRGPLQNEQFF. In DNA form, the CDR3 reads TGCAGCGTTGATCGGGGCCCATTACAGAATGAGCAGTTCTTC.

The CDR3 loop reads CASSIEAGAGYEQYF. As DNA, the CDR3 is TGTGCCAGTAGTATAGAGGCGGGCGCGGGGTACGAGCAGTACTTC. This chain joins TRBV19 and TRBJ2-7, with D possibly being TRBD2 (6 bases). This CDR3 has 15 amino acids. Per the germline V gene, CDR1 is LNHDA and CDR2 is SQIVND (reference sequence). The germline V and J ends were trimmed by 0 bases and 4 bases, with 13 bases remaining between them.

The rearrangement joins TRBV19 to TRBJ2-2, with 14 bases lining up with TRBD2. CDR3 length: 18 residues. CDR1 is LNHDA, CDR2 SQIVND, per germline (reference sequence). V shed 2 bases, J shed 5 bases, and the junction held 7 bases outside the gene matches. As DNA, the CDR3 is TGTGCCAGTAGTATATGGACTAGCGGGAGGCCGGGGACCGGGGAGCTGTTTTTT. It specifies CASSIWTSGRPGTGELFF.

The chain uses TRBV5-1 and TRBJ2-1; 8 bases agree with TRBD1. CDR3 length: 15 residues. Germline loops: CDR1 SGHRS, CDR2 YFSETQ. The J segment lost 7 bases and the V segment lost 0 bases, leaving 6 bases of the junction unmatched. Here the CDR3 reads CASSLGQGARNEQFF. CDR3 in DNA: TGCGCCAGCAGCTTGGGCCAGGGGGCTCGGAATGAGCAGTTCTTC.

The rearrangement joins TRBV28 to TRBJ2-7; 7 bases fit TRBD1. Germline V CDR1 and CDR2: MDHEN, SYDVKM. Losses at the gene ends were 2 bases for V and 3 bases for J; bases not matched to a gene: 4. This CDR3 comprises 14 residues. CDR3 nucleotide sequence: TGTGCCAGCAGTTTACCCGGACAGGACTACGAGCAGTACTTC. It is translated as CASSLPGQDYEQYF.

The chain joins TRBV24-1 to TRBJ2-1, with 9 positions matching TRBD1. V lost 3 bases, J lost 9 bases, and 2 bases stayed unmatched. This CDR3 comprises 13 residues. CDR1 is KGHDR, CDR2 SFDVKD, per germline. The CDR3 nucleotides read TGTGCCACCAGTGATGGACAGGGGTTTGAGCAGTTCTTC. This codes for CATSDGQGFEQFF.

The J gene is TRBJ2-7, the V gene TRBV6-5; D is possibly TRBD1 or TRBD2 (5 bases each). The CDR3 has 13 residues. Germline CDR1 reads MNHEY; CDR2 reads SVGAGI. With 7 bases removed from V and 5 bases from J, the gap between germline ends came to 15 bases. CDR3: CASTRGLGDEQYF. The DNA for the CDR3 is TGTGCCAGCACCCGGGGATTGGGGGACGAGCAGTACTTC.

The rearrangement uses TRBV5-1 and TRBJ2-5; 11 positions match TRBD2. V gave up 3 bases and J gave up 4 bases; unmatched junction bases: 5. Per germline, CDR1 SGHRS and CDR2 YFSETQ. The CDR3 is 15 amino acids. The CDR3 bases are TGCGCCAGCAGCTCGGGACTAGCGGAACGAGAGACCCAGTACTTC. Its translation is CASSSGLAERETQYF.

The chain carries TRBV6-6 and TRBJ2-2, with TRBD1 identical over 8 bases. Germline lookup yields CDR1 MNHNY and CDR2 SVGAGI (reference sequence). J gave up 5 bases and V 6 bases, and 5 bases lay outside the gene matches. The CDR3 totals 14 residues. CDR3 sequence (DNA): TGTGCCAGCAGCCAGACAGGGGAGACCGGGGAGCTGTTTTTT. Protein product: CASSQTGETGELFF.

The genes are TRBV28 and TRBJ1-6, with 10 nucleotides matching TRBD1. CDR1 is MDHEN and CDR2 is SYDVKM in the germline V gene. This CDR3 has 15 residues. The V segment lost 11 bases and the J segment 7 bases; nucleotides outside the gene matches: 11. CDR3 nucleotide sequence: TGTGCCGGGGCTCTATCGACAGGGGGCAATTCACCCCTCCACTTT. It specifies CAGALSTGGNSPLHF.

The chain links TRBV30 to TRBJ2-2; 7 bases are shared with TRBD1. The CDR3 is 13 residues long. V lost 1 base to trimming and J lost 7 bases; unmatched junction nucleotides: 3. The germline CDR1 and CDR2 sequences are GTSNPN and SVGIG (reference sequence). CDR3 sequence (DNA): TGTGCCTGGAGTGGAGGGGGCATCGGGGAGCTGTTTTTT. It is translated as CAWSGGGIGELFF.

This clone was seen more than once but under ten times. The rearrangement uses TRBV12-3 or TRBV12-4 and TRBJ1-2; D perhaps matches TRBD1 (5 bases). Trimming removed 1 base from V and 7 bases from J, with 7 bases in between. The CDR3 has 12 amino acids. CDR3 protein: CASSLGTLGYTF. The DNA for the CDR3 is TGTGCCAGCAGTTTAGGGACACTTGGCTACACCTTC.

V usage is TRBV28 and J usage is TRBJ1-1, with unresolved D. This CDR3 comprises 12 residues. Germline V gene lookup returns CDR1 MDHEN and CDR2 SYDVKM. V was trimmed by 4 bases and J by 3 bases, leaving 6 bases between them. The CDR3, as DNA: TGTGCCAGCAGTTCAACTCACACTGAAGCTTTCTTT. Its protein product is CASSSTHTEAFF.

This chain links TRBV5-4 with TRBJ1-3, with 7 bases identical to TRBD1. Looked up from germline, CDR1 is SGHNT and CDR2 is YYREEE (reference sequence). The V and J ends lost 7 bases and 4 bases, in that order; junction bases with no gene match: 8. This CDR3 contains 14 residues. CDR3 in amino acids: CASGNQGVGNTIYF. CDR3 coding DNA: TGTGCCAGCGGAAATCAGGGGGTCGGAAACACCATATATTTT.

The gene calls are TRBV5-1 and TRBJ2-3; 10 bases fit TRBD2. From germline, CDR1 is SGHRS and CDR2 YFSETQ. V lost 1 base and J lost 2; bases outside the gene matches: 1. The CDR3 covers 15 residues. CDR3 coding DNA: TGCGCCAGCAGCTTGACTAGCGGGACCACAGATACGCAGTATTTT. Residues: CASSLTSGTTDTQYF.

V and J are TRBV27 and TRBJ2-1, with unresolved D. Germline V gene sequence: CDR1 MNHEY, CDR2 SMNVEV (reference sequence). Trimming removed 3 bases from V and 8 bases from J, with 8 bases in between. The CDR3 spans 12 residues. CDR3 DNA sequence: TGTGCCAGCAGTTTGCTTCGGGATGAGCAGTTCTTC. It is translated as CASSLLRDEQFF.

This clone came up a few times. V is TRBV15 and J is TRBJ1-2, with D possibly being TRBD1 (5 bases). V lost 1 base and J 2 bases, leaving 11 bases between the germline ends. This CDR3 has 15 amino acids. From germline, CDR1 is LNHNV and CDR2 YYDKDF (reference sequence). The CDR3 is CATSRVAGENYGYTF. CDR3 sequence (DNA): TGTGCCACCAGCAGAGTTGCGGGGGAAAACTATGGCTACACCTTC.

The chain has TRBV6-6 and TRBJ1-4; D may be TRBD1 (6 bases). This CDR3 contains 12 residues. Trimming left V 2 bases short and J 12 bases short, with 10 bases between. Germline V gene data show CDR1 as MNHNY and CDR2 as SVGAGI (reference sequence). CDR3 bases: TGTGCCAGCAGTTACCCAGGGGTAGAACTGTTTTTT. This gives the protein CASSYPGVELFF.

This rearrangement joins TRBV29-1 to TRBJ2-7, with D uncertain. The germline V and J ends were trimmed by 1 base and 2 bases, with 6 bases remaining between them. This CDR3 spans 12 amino acids. Germline CDR1 reads SQVTM; CDR2 reads ANQGSEA. The CDR3 DNA follows: TGCAGCGTTGAAGTCAGGACCTACGAGCAGTACTTC. Translation: CSVEVRTYEQYF.

The V and J genes are TRBV10-3 and TRBJ2-1; D assignment may be TRBD1 or TRBD2 (5 bases each). V was cut by 4 bases and J by 4 bases, with 26 bases left in between. This CDR3 region has 19 residues. The germline CDR1 and CDR2 sequences are ENHRY and SYGVKD. CDR3 bases: TGTGCCATCAGTGCTGGCCCTTCTTCAGGGAGCCAAAGGTACAATGAGCAGTTCTTC. This translates into CAISAGPSSGSQRYNEQFF.

The chain couples TRBV7-8 to TRBJ2-1, with D tentatively TRBD1 or TRBD2 (5 bases each). This CDR3 comprises 12 residues. The germline CDR1 and CDR2 sequences are SGHVS and FQNEAQ. V lost 4 bases to trimming and J lost 14 bases, with 15 bases between them. CDR3 sequence reads: CASSWEGDLEFF. CDR3 DNA sequence: TGTGCCAGCAGCTGGGAAGGGGACCTGGAGTTCTTC.

The chain uses TRBV14 and TRBJ2-7, with TRBD2 as a possible D gene (5 bases). V lost 1 base, J lost 5 bases, and 6 bases lay in between. Per germline, CDR1 SGHDN and CDR2 FVKESK. The CDR3 spans 12 residues. This CDR3 is CASSQVGDEQYF. The DNA of the CDR3 is TGTGCCAGCAGCCAAGTGGGAGACGAGCAGTACTTC.

The CDR3 region has the DNA TGTGCCAGCAGTGACGGTCATGCCACTGAAGCTTTCTTT. It encodes CASSDGHATEAFF. V usage is TRBV6-4 and J usage is TRBJ1-1; D is ambiguous. V was pared by 2 bases and J by 4 bases, with 8 bases between. From germline, CDR1 is MRHNA and CDR2 SNTAGT. CDR3 length: 13 amino acids.

This clone was counted only a few times. This rearrangement joins TRBV5-1 to TRBJ2-5, with 15 bases identical to TRBD2. The CDR3 contains 20 residues. With V trimmed by 4 bases and J by 4 bases, 17 bases remained unmatched. From germline, CDR1 is SGHRS and CDR2 YFSETQ. The DNA of the CDR3 is TGCGCCAGCAGCCAACTACATGGACTAGCGGGAGGGCGGGTAAGAGAGACCCAGTACTTC. This sequence encodes CASSQLHGLAGGRVRETQYF.

This clone was found a few times. The chain uses TRBV5-1 and TRBJ1-2, with 7 nucleotides matching TRBD1. Germline-derived CDR1 and CDR2 are SGHRS and YFSETQ. Trimming removed 5 bases from V and 8 bases from J; junction bases left unmatched: 6. The CDR3 runs to 12 residues. As DNA, the CDR3 is TGCGCCAGCAGTAGTCAGGGGGAAGGCTACACCTTC. It translates to CASSSQGEGYTF.

The chain employs TRBV5-1 and TRBJ1-3; D gene unclear. Germline CDR1 SGHRS, CDR2 YFSETQ. V dropped 0 bases and J dropped 0 bases, with 10 bases sitting between them. The CDR3 loop spans 16 amino acids. The CDR3 DNA reads TGCGCCAGCAGCTTGGGAGGGTCCAACTCTGGAAACACCATATATTTT. This sequence encodes CASSLGGSNSGNTIYF.